This T cell receptor (beta chain) emerged from a study of control samples from healthy donors and cancer patients. Clones were read by immunoSEQ multiplex PCR, and TCRdb kept only the in-frame ones, dropping some. Of 100,000 to 150,000 clones in the sample, 85% to 95% were seen once. What was sequenced was PBMCs. This TCR derives from a man older than 75 with head and neck cancer.

DNA for the CDR3: TGTGCCAGCAGCCATGGCGAAAAACTGTTTTTT. This encodes CASSHGEKLFF. The J gene is TRBJ1-4, the V gene TRBV3-1 (or the pseudogene TRBV3-2); no reliable D call. The ends were cut back, 3 bases at V and 8 bases at J, with 4 bases in the middle. The CDR3 consists of 11 residues. Germline assignment: CDR1 LGHDT and CDR2 YNNKEL (reference sequence).